Reported below is one T cell receptor (beta chain). V lost 0 bases and J 8 bases, leaving 10 bases between the germline ends. Germline V gene data show CDR1 as MGHRA and CDR2 as YSYEKL. The CDR3 covers 14 residues. The sample comes from a study of blood T cell repertoires in COVID-19. Overall study context: Researchers got acute and convalescent COVID-19 samples from the United States, Italy and Spain. T cells, B-cell-depleted T cells, or PBMCs provided the cDNA or gDNA that served as material.

Authors' processing steps: Amplification from reference gene primers served as the basis for estimated nucleated cell counts. Clones were read by immunoSEQ multiplex PCR, and TCRdb kept only the in-frame ones, dropping some. V, J and clone size are taken as reported in that table, and D and trimming were inferred from the DNA itself. The sample includes tens of thousands of clones, 70% to 90% seen only once; the top ten take more than 25%. The sample comprised peripheral blood. This TCR derives from a woman older than 75 with COVID-19, enrolled during active disease. The V call is TRBV4-1, the J call TRBJ2-2; D remains ambiguous. The CDR3 nucleotides are TGCGCCAGCAGCCAAGAAAGCAGGCGAGGGGAGCTGTTTTTT. It specifies CASSQESRRGELFF.